The T cell receptor (beta chain) described here comes from a study of T cell responses to AZD1222 COVID-19 vaccine. Findings and limits, study-wide: Once two AZD1222 doses were given, Spike-specific TCR breadth and depth went up. Spike-spanning, vaccine-associated CD4 TCRs were dominant at 160-218 and 743-854.

This clone came up once. The antigen is not known. This sample includes further DNA sequences coding for the same CDR3. The CDR3 covers 14 residues. Trimming pared 2 bases from V and 0 bases from J, leaving 5 bases between. Germline V gene sequence: CDR1 MNHEY, CDR2 SMNVEV (reference sequence). Assay: immunoSEQ multiplex PCR; the TCRdb copy retains only in-frame clones and omits some. The sample lists 150,000 to 200,000 clones, about 92% seen once, with less than 11% in the top ten. This specimen consisted of peripheral blood, obtained on day 0 of AZD1222 vaccination. The chain uses TRBV27 and TRBJ1-5; tentative D call: TRBD1 (5 bases). This receptor was identified in an adult in good health. In DNA, the CDR3 is TGTGCCAGCAGTTTAGGGGGTAGCAATCAGCCCCAGCATTTT. As protein: CASSLGGSNQPQHF.